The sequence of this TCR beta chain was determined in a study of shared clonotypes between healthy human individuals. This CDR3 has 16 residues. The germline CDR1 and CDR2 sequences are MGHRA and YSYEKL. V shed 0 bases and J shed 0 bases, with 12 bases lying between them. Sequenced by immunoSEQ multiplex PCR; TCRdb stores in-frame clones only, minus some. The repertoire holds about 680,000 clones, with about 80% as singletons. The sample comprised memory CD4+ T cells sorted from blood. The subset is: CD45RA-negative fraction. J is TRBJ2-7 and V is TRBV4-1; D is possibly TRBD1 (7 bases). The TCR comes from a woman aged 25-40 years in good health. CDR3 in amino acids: CASSQDQGGYSYEQYF. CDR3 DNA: TGCGCCAGCAGCCAAGATCAGGGGGGATACTCCTACGAGCAGTACTTC.